Listed here are 32 T cell receptor beta chains from one sample, sequenced in a study of T-cell memory formation after mild COVID-19. TCRdb redid the calling of the 5' RACE reads with MiXCR, one entry per CDR3 protein. This table holds roughly 80,000 distinct CDR3 sequences, 20% to 30% found once. Sample: PBMCs or a T cell subset sorted from them (not recorded which). Receptors were obtained from a young man who had mild COVID-19 (a few samples of this study predate the infection). Cell type and time point are not known.

The chain employs TRBV27 and TRBJ1-2; D ambiguous. This CDR3 has 13 residues. Trimming shortened V by 3 bases and J by 7 bases, and 12 bases separated the two germline ends. CDR1 MNHEY and CDR2 SMNVEV come from the germline V gene (reference sequence). CDR3 bases: TGTGCCAGCAGTTTCCCCTCGGGAAGTGGCTACACCTTC. This sequence encodes CASSFPSGSGYTF.

This clonotype was detected a few times. The chain combines TRBV12-3 or TRBV12-4 with TRBJ2-1; 8 bases are a match to TRBD2. The CDR3 has 14 amino acids. After removal of 7 bases from V and 10 bases from J, the junction contained 12 bases not matched to a gene. As DNA, the CDR3 is TGTGCCAGCACGACGGGACTCGGGGGGGACGAGCAGTTCTTC. This encodes CASTTGLGGDEQFF.

The chain has TRBV2 and TRBJ2-2; maybe TRBD2 (5 bases). The CDR3 totals 11 residues. Between the trimmed V and J ends, which lost 7 bases and 6 bases, there was a span of 6 bases. CDR1 SNHLY and CDR2 FYNNEI come from the germline V gene. The CDR3 loop is CASIGAGELFF. CDR3 nucleotide sequence: TGTGCCAGCATCGGGGCCGGGGAGCTGTTTTTT. Full variable domain (remainder filled in from reference TRBV2 and TRBJ2-2): EPEVTQTPSHQVTQMGQEVILRCVPISNHLYFYWYRQILGQKVEFLVSFYNNEISEKSEIFDDQFSVERPDGSNFTLKIRSTKLEDSAMYFCASIGAGELFFGEGSRLTVL.

This clonotype was seen a few times. The J gene is TRBJ1-1, the V gene TRBV7-9; D remains unclear. Germline assignment: CDR1 SEHNR and CDR2 FQNEAQ (reference sequence). The CDR3 has 15 residues. Trimming took 4 bases from V and 0 from J, leaving 12 bases between them. In DNA form, the CDR3 reads TGTGCCAGCAGCTCCGGGGTCGGAATGAACACTGAAGCTTTCTTT. Encoded protein: CASSSGVGMNTEAFF.

This clonotype was seen more than once but under ten times. J is TRBJ2-1 and V is TRBV5-4; 10 nucleotides agree with TRBD1. This CDR3 contains 15 residues. Losses at the gene ends were 4 bases for V and 6 bases for J; bases not matched to a gene: 7. Germline lookup yields CDR1 SGHNT and CDR2 YYREEE (reference sequence). In DNA, the CDR3 is TGTGCCAGCAGCATCGGACAGGGGGGGTCCAATGAGCAGTTCTTC. Translated: CASSIGQGGSNEQFF.

The rearrangement links TRBV6-5 to TRBJ2-6; D remains ambiguous. With 3 bases removed from V and 4 bases from J, the gap between germline ends came to 10 bases. Germline CDR1 is MNHEY and CDR2 is SVGAGI. The CDR3 consists of 15 residues. CDR3 DNA sequence: TGTGCCAGCAGTTATGGCTCGTTCGGGGCCAACGTCCTGACTTTC. This encodes CASSYGSFGANVLTF.

This clonotype was detected only a few times. The chain joins TRBV29-1 to TRBJ2-2; 9 nucleotides line up with TRBD2. Trimming took 3 bases from V and 6 from J; bases not matched to a gene: 8. CDR3 length equals 15 residues. Germline CDR1 SQVTM, CDR2 ANQGSEA. The CDR3 sequence is CSVETRRGGSGELFF. DNA of the CDR3: TGCAGCGTTGAGACTCGGCGGGGGGGCTCCGGGGAGCTGTTTTTT.

Only a few counts were recorded for this clonotype. The chain carries TRBV2 and TRBJ2-4, with D tentatively TRBD1 (5 bases). The CDR3 length is 16 residues. V lost 8 bases to trimming and J lost 0 bases, with 17 bases between them. Looked up from germline, CDR1 is SNHLY and CDR2 is FYNNEI. CDR3 bases: TGTGCCAGCGCCGCGACAGACGCATTAGCCAAAAACATTCAGTACTTC. Translation: CASAATDALAKNIQYF.

CDR3 region: CASGMRGNYEQYF. For the CDR3, the DNA is TGTGCCAGTGGGATGCGGGGCAACTACGAGCAGTACTTC. The rearrangement joins TRBV6-5 to TRBJ2-7; D perhaps matches TRBD2 (6 bases). Germline V gives CDR1 MNHEY, CDR2 SVGAGI. The CDR3 sequence is 13 residues long. V lost 9 bases to trimming and J lost 3 bases, with 15 bases between them.

This clonotype was recorded a few times. The genes are TRBV10-3 and TRBJ2-3; D is unresolved. The V gene lost 0 bases and the J gene lost 6 bases, with 7 bases spanning the gap. This CDR3 is built from 13 residues. Germline V gene lookup returns CDR1 ENHRY and CDR2 SYGVKD. Here the CDR3 DNA reads TGTGCCATCAGTGAGTCCCGATCGGATACGCAGTATTTT. Translation gives CAISESRSDTQYF.

Only a few counts were recorded for this clonotype. V is TRBV2 and J is TRBJ2-3; D might be TRBD1 (5 bases). The germline V and J ends were trimmed by 9 bases and 0 bases, with 13 bases remaining between them. Germline values: CDR1 SNHLY, CDR2 FYNNEI. This CDR3 is built from 14 residues. The CDR3 here is CARDRKSSTDTQYF. CDR3 coding DNA: TGTGCCAGAGACAGAAAATCTAGCACAGATACGCAGTATTTT.

The V and J genes are TRBV4-1 and TRBJ2-1; D unresolved. V gave up 4 bases and J gave up 4 bases, with 8 bases separating them. Germline loops: CDR1 MGHRA, CDR2 YSYEKL. The CDR3 runs to 13 residues. CDR3 DNA sequence: TGCGCCAGCAGCCCCTCAGATTACAATGAGCAGTTCTTC. It specifies CASSPSDYNEQFF.

The count of this clonotype is one. The genes are TRBV10-3 and TRBJ2-3; 9 positions agree with TRBD2. V was clipped by 4 bases and J by 2 bases; unmatched bases: 7. The CDR3 extends over 16 amino acids. From germline, CDR1 is ENHRY and CDR2 SYGVKD. The CDR3 bases are TGTGCCATCAGTGCCGGGCTAGCGGGGTACACAGATACGCAGTATTTT. Residues: CAISAGLAGYTDTQYF.

There are a few counts of this clonotype. The gene calls are TRBV5-1 and TRBJ1-2; D is perhaps TRBD1 (6 bases). The CDR3 is 16 amino acids. Germline CDR1 is SGHRS and CDR2 is YFSETQ. V shed 3 bases and J shed 10 bases, with 25 bases lying between them. The CDR3: CASSSSGAVGGFDYTF. DNA of the CDR3: TGCGCCAGCAGCTCATCAGGGGCCGTTGGGGGTTTTGACTACACCTTC. The whole variable domain, remainder taken from reference TRBV5-1 and TRBJ1-2, is KAGVTQTPRYLIKTRGQQVTLSCSPISGHRSVSWYQQTPGQGLQFLFEYFSETQRNKGNFPGRFSGRQFSNSRSEMNVSTLELGDSALYLCASSSSGAVGGFDYTFGSGTRLTVV.

The chain joins TRBV3-1 to TRBJ2-1; D is possibly TRBD1 or TRBD2 (5 bases each). Trimming left V 5 bases short and J 6 bases short, with 17 bases between. Germline CDR1 reads LGHDT; CDR2 reads YNNKEL (reference sequence). The CDR3 is 15 residues long. The CDR3 reads CASSSWGPSINEQFF. The CDR3 DNA reads TGTGCCAGCAGCTCCTGGGGACCGAGTATCAATGAGCAGTTCTTC.

This clonotype was seen a few times. The chain combines TRBV7-6 with TRBJ2-7; the match to TRBD2 covers 13 bases. Trimming cost V 5 bases and J 4 bases; bases outside gene matches: 5. Per the germline V gene, CDR1 is SGHVS and CDR2 is FNYEAQ. This CDR3 is built from 15 residues. The CDR3: CASSPWTSGGYEQYF. DNA of the CDR3: TGTGCCAGCAGCCCATGGACTAGCGGGGGATACGAGCAGTACTTC.

The chain employs TRBV14 and TRBJ1-6; D gene unclear. The length of the CDR3 is 13 residues. V lost 4 bases and J 8 bases, leaving 9 bases between the germline ends. Germline V lookup: CDR1 SGHDN, CDR2 FVKESK. This CDR3 is CASSLDGYSPLHF. In DNA form, the CDR3 reads TGTGCCAGCAGCCTGGACGGATATTCACCCCTCCACTTT.

This clonotype was counted a few times. The chain carries TRBV29-1 and TRBJ2-1; D is ambiguous. The V gene lost 3 bases and the J gene lost 1 base, with 4 bases spanning the gap. In germline, CDR1 is SQVTM, CDR2 ANQGSEA. The CDR3 spans 12 residues. The CDR3 coding sequence is TGCAGCGTTGACAGGTCCTACAATGAGCAGTTCTTC. The encoded protein is CSVDRSYNEQFF.

The chain has TRBV20-1 and TRBJ2-2, with TRBD2 matching over 9 bases. CDR1 and CDR2 (germline): DFQATT, SNEGSKA (reference sequence). The CDR3 spans 16 residues. V was pared by 0 bases and J by 6 bases, with 8 bases of the junction left unmatched. The CDR3 reads CSARDRLRGGPGELFF. The CDR3 DNA follows: TGCAGTGCTAGAGATCGGTTGCGGGGGGGCCCCGGGGAGCTGTTTTTT.

This clonotype was counted a few times. The chain has TRBV6-5 and TRBJ1-3; no clear D. Between the trimmed V and J ends, which lost 7 bases and 4 bases, there was a span of 14 bases. This CDR3 spans 14 amino acids. Germline V CDR1 and CDR2: MNHEY, SVGAGI. CDR3 bases: TGTGCCAGCATCCCCCGTGGGGAGGGAAACACCATATATTTT. Translated, it gives CASIPRGEGNTIYF.

This clonotype turned up a few times. The chain is built from TRBV12-3 or TRBV12-4 and TRBJ2-2; 9 positions match TRBD1. This CDR3 comprises 16 residues. The trim removed 6 bases at V and 7 bases at J, leaving 12 bases unmatched. The DNA for the CDR3 is TGTGCCAGCAGAGCCCTCCGGACAGGGGAGGACGGGGAGCTGTTTTTT. Its protein product is CASRALRTGEDGELFF.

This clonotype was seen a handful of times. The chain uses TRBV9 and TRBJ2-1; tentatively, D is TRBD2 (6 bases). V lost 4 bases to trimming and J lost 4 bases, with 15 bases between them. The CDR3 length is 15 residues. Germline CDR1 and CDR2: SGDLS and YYNGEE. Written as DNA, the CDR3 is TGTGCCAGCAGCCGGGGGAGCGGGTATTACAATGAGCAGTTCTTC. As protein: CASSRGSGYYNEQFF.

This clonotype was detected a few times. The V call is TRBV4-1, the J call TRBJ2-3; unclear D gene. Germline values: CDR1 MGHRA, CDR2 YSYEKL. This CDR3 contains 15 residues. V was cut by 4 bases and J by 1 base, with 12 bases left in between. DNA for the CDR3: TGCGCCAGCAGCCCGCGGCGGTGGGGCACAGATACGCAGTATTTT. Amino acids: CASSPRRWGTDTQYF.

This chain joins TRBV29-1 and TRBJ2-3; D might be TRBD2 (6 bases). CDR3 length: 19 residues. Germline V lookup: CDR1 SQVTM, CDR2 ANQGSEA. The V end lost 0 bases, the J end lost 0 bases, and 22 bases lay between the germline ends. The CDR3, as DNA: TGCAGCGTTGAAGATTCTTCGGGACTTCAATTCCCTAGCACAGATACGCAGTATTTT. Translating gives CSVEDSSGLQFPSTDTQYF.

The CDR3 loop is CASKSPTTNEKLFF. DNA for the CDR3: TGCGCCAGCAAGTCGCCGACAACTAATGAAAAACTGTTTTTT. The rearrangement links TRBV5-1 to TRBJ1-4; D not resolved. Trimming shortened V by 6 bases and J by 0 bases, and 9 bases separated the two germline ends. Germline-derived CDR1 and CDR2 are SGHRS and YFSETQ. This CDR3 has 14 residues.

This sequence joins TRBV4-2 and TRBJ2-3; D could derive from TRBD1 or TRBD2 (6 bases each). The V end was cut by 0 bases, the J end by 5 bases, with 12 bases between. The CDR3 has 15 residues. Germline values: CDR1 LGHNA, CDR2 YNFKEQ. The CDR3 sequence: CASSQEGGAGDTQYF. Written as DNA, the CDR3 is TGTGCCAGCAGCCAAGAGGGGGGCGCCGGAGATACGCAGTATTTT.

V is TRBV7-9 and J is TRBJ1-6; D gene unclear. Germline V gene sequence: CDR1 SEHNR, CDR2 FQNEAQ (reference sequence). CDR3 size: 13 residues. Trimming stripped 6 bases from V and 7 bases from J, with 10 bases between. CDR3 coding DNA: TGTGCCAGCAGTGGGCAGGTGAATTCACCCCTCCACTTT. Translation gives CASSGQVNSPLHF.

This clonotype was detected a few times. The V call is TRBV5-1, the J call TRBJ2-7; D might be TRBD1 or TRBD2, each matching 6 bases. The CDR3 is made up of 16 amino acids. The V and J ends lost 5 bases and 2 bases respectively, with 20 bases between them. Germline CDR1 is SGHRS and CDR2 is YFSETQ. The CDR3 coding sequence is TGCGCCAGCAGTTCAGCACGGGGGCTCTCGACCTACGAGCAGTACTTC. Amino acids: CASSSARGLSTYEQYF.

This clonotype was recorded a few times. V gene TRBV4-3 combines with J gene TRBJ1-2, with D possibly TRBD1 on 5 matching bases. Trimming left V 0 bases short and J 12 bases short, with 17 bases between. The CDR3 spans 14 residues. CDR1 and CDR2 from the germline V gene are LGHNA and YSLEER. In DNA, the CDR3 is TGCGCCAGCAGCCAAGAATCGCAGGGCCAAGCGAACACCTTC. Translation: CASSQESQGQANTF.

This clonotype was observed a few times. The V call is TRBV4-1, the J call TRBJ2-5; D unclear. The CDR3 is 14 residues long. V dropped 4 bases and J dropped 2 bases, with 11 bases sitting between them. The germline gives CDR1 MGHRA, CDR2 YSYEKL. For the CDR3, the DNA is TGCGCCAGCAGCCCTCCGTTGGCACAAGAGACCCAGTACTTC. Its protein product is CASSPPLAQETQYF.

This clonotype was counted between two and nine times. The rearrangement joins TRBV4-3 to TRBJ2-1, with 9 bases lining up with TRBD2. Germline V gene data show CDR1 as LGHNA and CDR2 as YSLEER. This CDR3 comprises 16 residues. J gave up 8 bases and V 0 bases, and 8 bases lay outside the gene matches. CDR3 in amino acids: CASSQDPRRGGDEQFF. In DNA, the CDR3 is TGCGCCAGCAGCCAAGATCCACGGCGGGGGGGAGATGAGCAGTTCTTC.

Only a few counts were recorded for this clonotype. V is TRBV7-9 and J is TRBJ2-5; D remains unclear. The CDR3 totals 14 residues. Germline loops: CDR1 SEHNR, CDR2 FQNEAQ (reference sequence). Trimming pared 4 bases from V and 5 bases from J, leaving 14 bases between. The CDR3 nucleotides read TGTGCCAGCAGCTGGAACCGTGGACGGGAGACCCAGTACTTC. Its protein is CASSWNRGRETQYF.